This entry lists 19 T cell receptor beta chains sequenced from one sample in a study of cytomegalovirus exposure and HLA in healthy donors. Vbeta (60) and Jbeta (13) primers were used in the PCR. Repertoires were generated with immunoSEQ multiplex PCR, while TCRdb's copy carries only in-frame clones and drops some. Of some 110,000 clones detected, more than 60% appear once; the ten largest clones hold more than 2%. Material for sequencing was PBMCs. These receptors were obtained from a man aged 40-50 years in good health and CMV-seronegative.

This chain uses TRBV5-4 with TRBJ2-5; TRBD2 agrees at 11 bases. The ends lost 4 bases at V and 4 bases at J; junction bases unmatched: 3. The CDR3 runs 14 residues. In germline, CDR1 is SGHNT, CDR2 YYREEE (reference sequence). Here the CDR3 DNA reads TGTGCCAGCAGCAGTAGCGGGGGGGCAGAGACCCAGTACTTC. Amino acids: CASSSSGGAETQYF.

The chain joins TRBV7-2 to TRBJ2-3; 7 bases agree with TRBD1. V lost 2 bases, J lost 2 bases, and 7 bases stayed unmatched. The CDR3 covers 16 residues. Germline V CDR1 and CDR2: SGHTA, FQGNSA. CDR3 DNA sequence: TGTGCCAGCAGCTTACAGGGACAGCCCTCCACAGATACGCAGTATTTT. It specifies CASSLQGQPSTDTQYF.

Of note for this clone: At one end, the junction sequence differs from germline, possibly due to a read error. The chain links TRBV7-9 to TRBJ2-5; a possible D gene is TRBD2 (6 bases). Per germline, CDR1 SEHNR and CDR2 FQNEAQ (reference sequence). CDR3 size: 16 residues. The CDR3 coding sequence is TGTTCCAGCAGCCCAGACAGTAATGCGGGGCAAGAGACCCAGTACTTC. Residues: CSSSPDSNAGQETQYF.

The chain is built from TRBV19 and TRBJ1-6; tentative D call: TRBD1 (6 bases). The CDR3 covers 14 residues. Germline CDR1 reads LNHDA; CDR2 reads SQIVND (reference sequence). Trimming cost V 3 bases and J 9 bases, with 12 bases left between them. DNA for the CDR3: TGTGCCAGTAGTATTCCGGGGGGCTTTTCACCCCTCCACTTT. It codes for CASSIPGGFSPLHF.

The chain carries TRBV7-6 and TRBJ2-1, with 12 positions matching TRBD2. Trimming cost V 5 bases and J 5 bases; bases outside gene matches: 4. From germline, CDR1 is SGHVS and CDR2 FNYEAQ. The CDR3 totals 15 residues. The CDR3 is CASSRLAGENNEQFF. CDR3 nucleotide sequence: TGTGCCAGCAGCAGACTAGCGGGGGAGAACAATGAGCAGTTCTTC. Full variable domain (missing parts from reference TRBV7-6 and TRBJ2-1): GAGVSQSPRYKVTKRGQDVALRCDPISGHVSLYWYRQALGQGPEFLTYFNYEAQQDKSGLPNDRFSAERPEGSISTLTIQRTEQRDSAMYRCASSRLAGENNEQFFGPGTRLTVL.

The chain carries TRBV5-1 and TRBJ1-1; D is possibly TRBD1 (6 bases). The CDR3 runs 13 residues. V lost 6 bases and J lost 5, with 14 bases in between. Germline V gives CDR1 SGHRS, CDR2 YFSETQ. The CDR3 nucleotides are TGCGCCAGCAATCTCAGGGGAGGGACTGAAGCTTTCTTT. Residues: CASNLRGGTEAFF. Variable domain in full (rest from reference TRBV5-1 and TRBJ1-1): KAGVTQTPRYLIKTRGQQVTLSCSPISGHRSVSWYQQTPGQGLQFLFEYFSETQRNKGNFPGRFSGRQFSNSRSEMNVSTLELGDSALYLCASNLRGGTEAFFGQGTRLTVV.

This chain links TRBV29-1 with TRBJ2-7; D uncertain. Per germline, CDR1 SQVTM and CDR2 ANQGSEA. V lost 4 bases and J lost 3, with 7 bases in between. This CDR3 region has 11 residues. The CDR3 sequence is CSVVANYEQYF. The DNA for the CDR3 is TGCAGCGTTGTGGCAAACTACGAGCAGTACTTC.

This clone was observed a handful of times. The chain's CDR3 is CASSLGAENSPLHF. DNA of the CDR3: TGCGCCAGCAGCTTGGGGGCAGAAAATTCACCCCTCCACTTT. V and J are TRBV5-1 and TRBJ1-6; unclear D gene. Germline CDR1 is SGHRS and CDR2 is YFSETQ. This CDR3 contains 14 residues. The ends were cut back, 0 bases at V and 7 bases at J, with 8 bases in the middle.

This clone was picked up a small number of times. The V call is TRBV7-9, the J call TRBJ1-2; the match to TRBD1 covers 9 bases. Germline V gene lookup returns CDR1 SEHNR and CDR2 FQNEAQ (reference sequence). This CDR3 has 15 amino acids. J gave up 3 bases and V 4 bases, and 6 bases lay outside the gene matches. The CDR3 sequence: CASSSQGARDYGYTF. Here the CDR3 DNA reads TGTGCCAGCAGCTCACAGGGGGCGCGGGACTATGGCTACACCTTC.

The chain has TRBV6-1 and TRBJ2-2; D unresolved. V was shortened by 5 bases and J by 1 base, with 11 bases between the two germline ends. Germline CDR1 MNHNS, CDR2 SASEGT. The CDR3 extends over 15 amino acids. CDR3 protein: CASSSPRKNTGELFF. Written as DNA, the CDR3 is TGTGCCAGCAGTTCCCCTAGAAAGAACACCGGGGAGCTGTTTTTT.

This clone was seen a handful of times. V gene TRBV7-2 combines with J gene TRBJ1-1; D perhaps matches TRBD1 (5 bases). The CDR3 is 13 residues long. V lost 5 bases and J lost 1, with 8 bases in between. Per the germline V gene, CDR1 is SGHTA and CDR2 is FQGNSA. The CDR3 region has the DNA TGTGCCAGCAGCCGCGGACAGAACACTGAAGCTTTCTTT. It is translated as CASSRGQNTEAFF.

This sequence joins TRBV4-2 and TRBJ2-3; TRBD1 is a possible D gene (6 bases). The V gene's germline CDR1 is LGHNA and CDR2 YNFKEQ. Trimming left V 0 bases short and J 6 bases short, with 10 bases between. The CDR3 consists of 14 residues. CDR3 coding DNA: TGTGCCAGCAGCCAAGATCAGGGGTTTGATACGCAGTATTTT. Its translation: CASSQDQGFDTQYF.

This clone was seen a few times. The chain recombines TRBV6-1 with TRBJ1-2; possibly TRBD1 for D (6 bases). The V and J ends lost 4 bases and 1 base respectively, with 13 bases between them. Germline V gene data show CDR1 as MNHNS and CDR2 as SASEGT. CDR3 length equals 15 residues. CDR3 region: CASSALGHSNYGYTF. The CDR3, as DNA: TGTGCCAGCAGTGCATTGGGACACAGTAACTATGGCTACACCTTC.

This chain connects TRBV29-1 to TRBJ2-7; the match to TRBD1 covers 9 bases. Trimming took 4 bases from V and 2 from J; bases not matched to a gene: 6. This CDR3 comprises 14 residues. In germline, CDR1 is SQVTM, CDR2 ANQGSEA. CDR3 nucleotide sequence: TGCAGCGTTGGGGACAGGGTCGTCGCCTACGAGCAGTACTTC. Translation: CSVGDRVVAYEQYF.

This clone occurred a few times. The J gene is TRBJ1-5, the V gene TRBV7-8; tentative D call: TRBD1 (5 bases). Trimming took 1 base from V and 7 from J, leaving 14 bases between them. Per germline, CDR1 SGHVS and CDR2 FQNEAQ. This CDR3 is 15 amino acids long. CDR3 loop: CASSLGAGRGQPQHF. The CDR3 region has the DNA TGTGCCAGCAGCTTAGGGGCAGGGAGGGGACAGCCCCAGCATTTT.

This chain uses TRBV6-1 with TRBJ2-5, with D possibly matching TRBD2 (6 bases). Per germline, CDR1 MNHNS and CDR2 SASEGT. The ends were cut back, 3 bases at V and 5 bases at J, with 19 bases in the middle. The CDR3 is 16 residues long. CDR3: CASSEVATGGGETQYF. The CDR3 DNA reads as TGTGCCAGCAGTGAGGTAGCGACCGGTGGGGGGGAGACCCAGTACTTC.

The V gene is TRBV5-1, the J gene TRBJ2-3; 8 bases line up with TRBD1. Losses at the gene ends were 2 bases for V and 3 bases for J; bases not matched to a gene: 5. Germline V gene lookup returns CDR1 SGHRS and CDR2 YFSETQ. CDR3 length: 15 residues. CDR3 amino acids: CASSLAGGKTDTQYF. As DNA, the CDR3 is TGCGCCAGCAGCTTAGCAGGGGGCAAGACAGATACGCAGTATTTT.

V and J are TRBV11-2 and TRBJ2-1; D is perhaps TRBD2 (6 bases). The ends were cut back, 5 bases at V and 5 bases at J, with 22 bases in the middle. The CDR3 runs to 17 residues. The germline CDR1 and CDR2 sequences are SGHAT and FQNNGV. CDR3 in DNA: TGTGCCAGCAGCCCTTCCTTCGGGGGATCTAGGGACAATGAGCAGTTCTTC. Amino acids: CASSPSFGGSRDNEQFF.

This clone was seen more than once but under ten times. This CDR3 is CASTYRGGVRGTEAFF. In DNA, the CDR3 is TGTGCCAGCACCTACCGGGGAGGTGTTCGGGGCACTGAAGCTTTCTTT. The chain combines TRBV5-6 with TRBJ1-1, with D unclear. CDR1 and CDR2 from the germline V gene are SGHDT and YYEEEE. V lost 6 bases and J 4 bases, leaving 22 bases between the germline ends. This CDR3 has 16 residues.